This T cell receptor beta chain is from a study of response to subunit inactivated influenza vaccine. V was trimmed by 0 bases and J by 8 bases, leaving 11 bases between them. From germline, CDR1 is SGHDT and CDR2 YYEEEE. The CDR3 runs 13 residues. TCRdb recomputed calls from the RT-PCR reads with MiXCR, one row per CDR3 protein. The sample has 650,000 to 850,000 distinct CDR3 sequences; over 11% are singletons. The sequence was obtained from a man in his forties or fifties who received an inactivated influenza vaccine. The gene calls are TRBV5-6 and TRBJ1-1; D is perhaps TRBD1 (5 bases). The input for sequencing was PBMCs from blood, taken around 14 days before vaccination. The CDR3 region has the DNA TGTGCCAGCAGCTTGGTGGTGCAGGGAGAAGCTTTCTTT. It translates to CASSLVVQGEAFF.